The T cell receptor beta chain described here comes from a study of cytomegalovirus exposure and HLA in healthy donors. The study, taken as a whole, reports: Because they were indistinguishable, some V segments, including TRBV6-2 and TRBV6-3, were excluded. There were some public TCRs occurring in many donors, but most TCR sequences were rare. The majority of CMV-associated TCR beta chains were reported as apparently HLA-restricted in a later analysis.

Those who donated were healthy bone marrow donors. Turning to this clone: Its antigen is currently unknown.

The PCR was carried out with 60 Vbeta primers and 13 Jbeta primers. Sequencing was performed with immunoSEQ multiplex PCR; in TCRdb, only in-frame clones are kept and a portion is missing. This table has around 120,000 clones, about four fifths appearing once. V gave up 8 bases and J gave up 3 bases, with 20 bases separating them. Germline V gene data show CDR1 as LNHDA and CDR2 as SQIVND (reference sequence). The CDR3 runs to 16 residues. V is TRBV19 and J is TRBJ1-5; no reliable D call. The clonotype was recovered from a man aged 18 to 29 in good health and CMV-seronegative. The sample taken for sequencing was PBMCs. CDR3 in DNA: TGTGCCAGTTCCCCCACAAGACTACTTTACAATCAGCCCCAGCATTTT. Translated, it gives CASSPTRLLYNQPQHF.